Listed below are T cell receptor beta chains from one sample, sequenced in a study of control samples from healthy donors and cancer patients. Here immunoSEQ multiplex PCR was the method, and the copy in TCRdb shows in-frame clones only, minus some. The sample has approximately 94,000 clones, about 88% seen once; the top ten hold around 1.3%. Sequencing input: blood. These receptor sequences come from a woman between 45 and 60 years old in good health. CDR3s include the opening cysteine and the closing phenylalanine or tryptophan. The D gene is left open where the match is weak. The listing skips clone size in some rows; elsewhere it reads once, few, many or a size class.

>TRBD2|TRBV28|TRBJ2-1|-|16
CASSHGELASYNEQFF
TGTGCCAGCAGTCACGGGGAACTAGCGTCGTACAATGAGCAGTTCTTC
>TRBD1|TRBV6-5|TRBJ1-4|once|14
CASRETGSNEKLFF
TGTGCCAGCAGAGAGACAGGGTCTAATGAAAAACTGTTTTTT
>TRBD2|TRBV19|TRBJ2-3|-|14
CASSIVSGRDTQYF
TGTGCCAGTAGTATCGTCAGCGGGAGAGATACGCAGTATTTT
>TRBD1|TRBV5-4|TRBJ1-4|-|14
CASRPDRVKEKLFF
TGTGCCAGCAGGCCGGACAGGGTGAAGGAAAAACTGTTTTTT
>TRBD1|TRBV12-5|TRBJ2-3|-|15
CASGSDRGWVDTQYF
TGTGCTAGTGGTTCGGACAGGGGATGGGTAGATACGCAGTATTTT
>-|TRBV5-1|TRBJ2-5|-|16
CASRGRDGADGETQYF
TGCGCCAGCAGGGGGCGGGACGGGGCCGACGGAGAGACCCAGTACTTC
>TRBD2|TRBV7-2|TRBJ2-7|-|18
CASSLVGLAGNPSYEQYF
TGTGCCAGCAGCTTAGTGGGGCTAGCGGGGAACCCCTCCTACGAGCAGTACTTC
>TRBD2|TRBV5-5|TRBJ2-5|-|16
CASSLALAGGRETQYF
TGTGCCAGCAGCTTGGCACTAGCGGGGGGGCGGGAGACCCAGTACTTC
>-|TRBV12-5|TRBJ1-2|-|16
CASGLNGRGFNYGYTF
TGTGCTAGTGGTTTGAACGGGAGAGGTTTTAACTATGGCTACACCTTC
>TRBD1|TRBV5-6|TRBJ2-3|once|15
CASSIQGWGTDTQYF
TGTGCCAGCAGCATACAGGGGTGGGGCACAGATACGCAGTATTTT
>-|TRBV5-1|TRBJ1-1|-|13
CASSLAEPVEAFF
TGCGCCAGCAGCTTGGCTGAACCCGTTGAAGCTTTCTTT
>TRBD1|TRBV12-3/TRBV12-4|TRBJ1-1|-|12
CATQSRGSEAFF
TGTGCCACCCAATCCAGGGGGAGTGAAGCTTTCTTT
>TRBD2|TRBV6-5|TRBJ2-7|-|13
CASSRGGTYEQYF
TGTGCCAGCTCCCGGGGGGGCACCTACGAGCAGTACTTC
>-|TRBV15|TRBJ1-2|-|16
CATSRDTVREMNGYTF
TGTGCCACCAGCAGAGATACAGTCAGGGAAATGAATGGCTACACCTTC
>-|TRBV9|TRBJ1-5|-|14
CASSDSALNQPQHF
TGTGCCAGCAGCGACTCTGCCCTCAATCAGCCCCAGCATTTT
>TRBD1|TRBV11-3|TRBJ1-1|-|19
CASSFYRGDRYYQNTEAFF
TGTGCCAGCAGCTTCTACCGAGGGGACAGATATTACCAGAACACTGAAGCTTTCTTT
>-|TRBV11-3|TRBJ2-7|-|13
CASSRGQPYEQYF
TGTGCCAGCAGTCGCGGACAGCCCTACGAGCAGTACTTC
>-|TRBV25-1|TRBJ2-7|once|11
CASSENLEQYF
TGTGCCAGCAGTGAAAACCTCGAGCAGTACTTC
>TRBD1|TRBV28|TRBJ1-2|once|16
CASSPSGTGGDYGYTF
TGTGCCAGCAGTCCCTCAGGGACAGGGGGGGACTATGGCTACACCTTC
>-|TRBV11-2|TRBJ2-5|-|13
CASSVTYQETQYF
TGTGCCAGCAGCGTCACGTACCAAGAGACCCAGTACTTC
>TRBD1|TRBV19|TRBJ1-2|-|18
CASSGTGQGGLAPYGYTF
TGTGCCAGTAGTGGGACAGGACAGGGGGGCCTCGCGCCCTATGGCTACACCTTC
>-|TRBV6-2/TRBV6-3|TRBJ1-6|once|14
CASSYVGHDSPLHF
TGTGCCAGCAGTTACGTCGGACACGATTCACCCCTCCACTTT
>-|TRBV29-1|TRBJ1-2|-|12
CSVDGQNYGYTF
TGCAGCGTTGACGGGCAGAACTATGGCTACACCTTC
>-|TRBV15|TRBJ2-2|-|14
CATSREGRAGELFF
TGTGCCACCAGCAGGGAGGGTAGGGCCGGGGAGCTGTTTTTT
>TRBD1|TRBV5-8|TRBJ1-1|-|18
CASLLQGASVYWITEAFF
TGTGCCAGTTTGTTACAGGGGGCGTCTGTATATTGGATCACTGAAGCTTTCTTT
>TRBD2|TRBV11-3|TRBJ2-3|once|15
CASASGGAGTDTQYF
TGTGCCAGCGCTAGCGGGGGGGCCGGGACAGATACGCAGTATTTT
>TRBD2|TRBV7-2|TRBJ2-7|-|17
CASSLGGLGRAGYEQYF
TGTGCCAGCAGCTTAGGGGGTCTTGGGAGGGCCGGTTACGAGCAGTACTTC
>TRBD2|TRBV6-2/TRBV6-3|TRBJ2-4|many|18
CASSYSLAGGLDLNIQYF
TGTGCCAGCAGTTACTCGCTAGCGGGAGGGTTAGACCTAAACATTCAGTACTTC
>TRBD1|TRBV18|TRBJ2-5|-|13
CASSGQGYETQYF
TGTGCCAGCTCAGGACAGGGTTACGAGACCCAGTACTTC
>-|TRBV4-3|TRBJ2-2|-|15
CASSQEGLDNGELFF
TGCGCCAGCAGCCAAGAAGGGCTAGATAACGGGGAGCTGTTTTTT
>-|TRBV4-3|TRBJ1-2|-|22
CASSQDQGQRVLASAPGYGYTF
TGCGCCAGCAGCCAAGATCAAGGACAGCGCGTTCTTGCCTCAGCTCCCGGGTATGGCTACACCTTC
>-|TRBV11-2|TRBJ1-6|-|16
CASSLNAAPGNSPLHF
TGTGCCAGCAGCTTAAACGCGGCTCCGGGTAATTCACCCCTCCACTTT
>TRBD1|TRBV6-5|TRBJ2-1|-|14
CASSYSLRQGAPFF
TGTGCCAGCAGTTACTCCCTTCGACAGGGGGCGCCGTTCTTC
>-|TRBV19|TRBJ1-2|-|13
CASSIGYNYGYTF
TGTGCCAGTAGTATAGGGTATAACTATGGCTACACCTTC
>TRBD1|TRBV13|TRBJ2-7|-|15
CASSLGGQGKYEQYF
TGTGCCAGCAGCTTAGGGGGACAGGGAAAGTACGAGCAGTACTTC
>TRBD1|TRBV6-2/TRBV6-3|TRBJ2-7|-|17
CASSYPIPRQGKYEQYF
TGTGCCAGCAGTTACCCCATACCCCGACAGGGGAAATACGAGCAGTACTTC
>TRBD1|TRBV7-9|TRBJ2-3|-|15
CASSGPDRGTDTQYF
TGTGCCAGCAGCGGACCGGACAGGGGCACAGATACGCAGTATTTT
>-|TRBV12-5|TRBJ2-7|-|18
CASAPQPSTGRRSYEQYF
TGTGCTAGTGCGCCTCAGCCTTCGACAGGGAGGCGTTCCTACGAGCAGTACTTC
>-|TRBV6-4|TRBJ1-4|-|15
CASSESGQRDEKLFF
TGTGCCAGCAGCGAATCTGGACAGCGTGATGAAAAACTGTTTTTT